Below, one T cell receptor (beta chain) is given with its context. The data were obtained in a study of control samples from healthy donors and cancer patients. Germline V gene data show CDR1 as SGHRS and CDR2 as YFSETQ. CDR3 size: 12 residues. V lost 1 base and J lost 5, with 3 bases in between. The assay was immunoSEQ multiplex PCR, and TCRdb's table has in-frame clones only and misses some. The sample holds fewer than 60,000 clones, approximately 86% seen once. The chain has TRBV5-1 and TRBJ2-2; D is unclear. This receptor was obtained from a woman between 50 and 59 years old with lung cancer. The source material was PBMCs. CDR3 in DNA: TGCGCCAGCAGCTTGAATACCGGGGAGCTGTTTTTT. Translated, it gives CASSLNTGELFF.